These 26 T cell receptor beta chains were all obtained from the same sample, sequenced in a study of tumor-infiltrating lymphocytes in oesophageal squamous cell carcinoma. TCRdb re-derived calls from the PCR reads in MiXCR, one entry per CDR3 protein. The table shows around 11,000 distinct CDR3 sequences, with approximately 60% occurring only once. The material sequenced was esophageal tumor tissue. Receptor source: a male donor with esophageal squamous cell carcinoma.

About this clonotype itself: The junction differs from germline at one of its ends, possibly a read error. The chain joins TRBV7-3 to TRBJ2-7; D might be TRBD1 or TRBD2, each matching 6 bases. The end of the DNA is better explained by TRBJ2-1, so the J call may be wrong. Germline CDR1 and CDR2: SGHTA and FQGTGA. The CDR3 length is 15 residues. The CDR3 protein is CASSERGDSHNEQFF. As DNA, the CDR3 is TGTGCCAGCAGCGAAAGGGGGGACTCCCACAATGAGCAGTTCTTC.

The genes are TRBV10-3 and TRBJ2-4; 8 bases agree with TRBD2. Gene TRBJ2-5 matches the end of the DNA better, so the J call may be wrong. The CDR3 spans 15 residues. Germline loops: CDR1 ENHRY, CDR2 SYGVKD. CDR3 loop: CAISDFGGRSETQYF. In DNA form, the CDR3 reads TGTGCCATCAGTGATTTTGGCGGGAGGTCAGAGACCCAGTACTTC.

The V gene is TRBV7-1, the J gene TRBJ1-4; 11 bases line up with TRBD1. TRBV7-1 is an open reading frame, and its role is uncertain. V lost 5 bases and J lost 8; bases outside the gene matches: 4. This CDR3 spans 14 amino acids. CDR3 nucleotide sequence: TGTGCCAGCAGCGAGGGACAGGGGGGCGAAAAACTGTTTTTT. Protein: CASSEGQGGEKLFF.

The chain links TRBV11-2 to TRBJ1-2; TRBD1 is a possible D gene (6 bases). CDR3 length equals 13 residues. The germline V and J ends were trimmed by 3 bases and 7 bases, with 12 bases remaining between them. Germline assignment: CDR1 SGHAT and CDR2 FQNNGV. The CDR3 spells CASSFEQGGGYTF. Here the CDR3 DNA reads TGTGCCAGCAGCTTCGAACAGGGAGGTGGCTACACCTTC.

The V gene is TRBV7-2, the J gene TRBJ2-1; D might be TRBD1 or TRBD2, each matching 5 bases. V gave up 1 base and J gave up 8 bases, with 18 bases separating them. This CDR3 comprises 16 residues. Germline lookup yields CDR1 SGHTA and CDR2 FQGNSA. CDR3: CASSLGPRGTGDEQFF. CDR3 in DNA: TGTGCCAGCAGCTTAGGGCCACGGGGCACTGGAGATGAGCAGTTCTTC.

CDR3 region: CASSIGSLGDEQYF. In nucleotides, the CDR3 is TGTGCCAGCAGCATAGGATCGCTTGGGGATGAGCAGTACTTC. The chain combines TRBV7-8 with TRBJ2-7; D unclear. The CDR3 consists of 14 residues. The germline V and J ends were trimmed by 5 bases and 7 bases, with 18 bases remaining between them. CDR1 is SGHVS, CDR2 FQNEAQ, per germline.

The chain couples TRBV7-2 to TRBJ2-5; D is uncertain. Judging by the DNA end, TRBJ2-7 fits better; the J call may be wrong. Germline assignment: CDR1 SGHTA and CDR2 FQGNSA. The CDR3 has 14 amino acids. The chain's CDR3 is CASSLVASSYEQYF. In DNA, the CDR3 is TGTGCCAGCAGCTTAGTGGCCAGCTCCTACGAGCAGTACTTC.

This clonotype occurred once. The chain links TRBV6-1 to TRBJ2-1, with 7 bases identical to TRBD1. TRBJ1-2 matches the DNA end more closely, so the J call is doubtful. CDR1 is MNHNS and CDR2 is SASEGT in the germline V gene. This CDR3 has 13 amino acids. CDR3 nucleotide sequence: TGTGCCAGCAGTCTTACAGGGGACTATGGCTACACCTTC. It translates to CASSLTGDYGYTF.

This rearrangement joins TRBV12-3 or TRBV12-4 to TRBJ2-7; TRBD1 is a possible D gene (6 bases). V lost 6 bases to trimming and J lost 3 bases, with 15 bases between them. This CDR3 spans 14 amino acids. The CDR3 protein is CASSPQGGIYEQYF. The CDR3 DNA reads as TGTGCCAGCAGCCCACAGGGCGGCATCTACGAGCAGTACTTC.

V is TRBV7-3 and J is TRBJ2-1, with TRBD1 matching over 7 bases. The germline V gene encodes CDR1 SGHTA and CDR2 FQGTGA. The CDR3 covers 15 residues. V dropped 5 bases and J dropped 2; count of bases not matched to a gene: 6. The CDR3 is CASSQGQGAYNEQFF. Here the CDR3 DNA reads TGTGCCAGCAGCCAGGGGCAGGGGGCCTACAATGAGCAGTTCTTC.

The chain joins TRBV7-2 to TRBJ2-4, with D maybe TRBD1 (6 bases). Germline V gene sequence: CDR1 SGHTA, CDR2 FQGNSA. Trimming removed 2 bases from V and 13 bases from J, with 18 bases in between. The CDR3 has 14 amino acids. CDR3 in amino acids: CASSLLASEGEQYF. CDR3 in DNA: TGTGCCAGCAGCTTACTAGCCTCTGAGGGGGAGCAGTACTTC. Complete variable domain (other parts from reference TRBV7-2 and TRBJ2-4): GAGVSQSPSNKVTEKGKDVELRCDPISGHTALYWYRQSLGQGLEFLIYFQGNSAPDKSGLPSDRFSAERTGGSVSTLTIQRTQQEDSAVYLCASSLLASEGEQYFGAGTRLSVL.

This rearrangement joins TRBV14 to TRBJ2-6; tentatively, D is TRBD1 (6 bases). Trimming left V 4 bases short and J 0 bases short, with 19 bases between. The CDR3 has 19 residues. Per germline, CDR1 SGHDN and CDR2 FVKESK. CDR3 sequence reads: CASSPLRTDRTSGANVLTF. The CDR3 region has the DNA TGTGCCAGCAGCCCGCTCCGGACAGACCGAACCTCTGGGGCCAACGTCCTGACTTTC.

V gene TRBV7-2 combines with J gene TRBJ1-5, with 8 positions matching TRBD1. The V segment lost 1 base and the J segment 4 bases; nucleotides outside the gene matches: 9. Germline V gene sequence: CDR1 SGHTA, CDR2 FQGNSA. The CDR3 covers 17 residues. This chain's CDR3 is CASSLVATGAGNQPQHF. CDR3 bases: TGTGCCAGCAGCTTAGTGGCGACAGGGGCAGGAAATCAGCCCCAGCATTTT.

This clonotype came up a few times. The rearrangement links TRBV7-6 to TRBJ2-7; D unclear. The J call may be mistaken, given a closer DNA end match to TRBJ2-1. CDR1 and CDR2 from the germline V gene are SGHVS and FNYEAQ. The CDR3 contains 13 residues. The CDR3 DNA reads as TGTGCCAGCAGCCCCCCTATTGCACAACAGCAGTTCTTC. Amino acid sequence: CASSPPIAQQQFF.

The gene calls are TRBV12-3 or TRBV12-4 and TRBJ2-1; 14 bases align to TRBD2. This CDR3 has 20 residues. The J segment lost 9 bases and the V segment lost 5 bases, leaving 21 bases of the junction unmatched. CDR3 region: CASSPSPGLAGVFGSGEQFF. DNA of the CDR3: TGTGCCAGCAGTCCTTCGCCGGGACTAGCGGGGGTGTTTGGGTCGGGTGAGCAGTTCTTC.

Remarks on this clonotype: Being one base from a much bigger clone, this may be a read error. The V gene is TRBV6-6, the J gene TRBJ2-6; D unresolved. V lost 6 bases and J 5 bases, leaving 17 bases between the germline ends. The germline CDR1 and CDR2 sequences are MNHNY and SVGAGI (reference sequence). The CDR3 has 16 residues. This CDR3 is CASSGPGVPRANVLTF. The CDR3 bases are TGTGCCAGCAGCGGTCCTGGGGTACCCCGGGCCAACGTCCTGACTTTC.

The chain recombines TRBV7-2 with TRBJ2-1; D could derive from TRBD1 or TRBD2 (5 bases each). The DNA end lines up better with TRBJ2-7; the J call may be wrong. The CDR3 sequence is 17 residues long. Germline V CDR1 and CDR2: SGHTA, FQGNSA. This CDR3 is CASSLTGTGTETYEQYF. In DNA, the CDR3 is TGTGCCAGCAGCTTGACCGGGACCGGGACGGAGACCTACGAGCAGTACTTC.

V usage is TRBV12-3 or TRBV12-4 and J usage is TRBJ2-1, with 9 bases fitting TRBD2. With the DNA end fitting TRBJ2-7 better, the J assignment may be wrong. This CDR3 is built from 14 residues. This chain's CDR3 is CASSYSGSGYEQYF. CDR3 DNA sequence: TGTGCCAGCAGTTATAGCGGGAGCGGCTACGAGCAGTACTTC.

Concerning this clonotype itself: The junction differs from germline at one of its ends, possibly a read error. The chain joins TRBV7-6 to TRBJ2-5, with 8 positions matching TRBD2. The V gene's germline CDR1 is SGHVS and CDR2 FNYEAQ. CDR3 size: 15 residues. CDR3 sequence reads: CASSPAGASRETQYF. DNA for the CDR3: TGTGCTAGCAGCCCAGCGGGGGCTAGCAGGGAGACCCAGTACTTC.

The genes are TRBV11-2 and TRBJ2-7; D may be TRBD2 (5 bases). Germline V gene sequence: CDR1 SGHAT, CDR2 FQNNGV. V dropped 3 bases and J dropped 5 bases, with 11 bases sitting between them. This CDR3 is built from 13 residues. The CDR3 DNA reads as TGTGCCAGCAGCTTCGGACCACTAGACGAGCAGTACTTC. Its translation: CASSFGPLDEQYF.

This clonotype was seen a few times. The CDR3 loop is CASSLDPGRNTGELFF. The CDR3 DNA sequence: TGTGCCAGCAGCTTAGACCCAGGCAGGAACACCGGGGAGCTGTTTTTT. The chain is built from TRBV7-8 and TRBJ2-2; D call uncertain. The CDR3 has 16 amino acids. CDR1 and CDR2 (germline): SGHVS, FQNEAQ. With 1 base removed from V and 1 base from J, the gap between germline ends came to 10 bases.

The V call is TRBV12-3 or TRBV12-4, the J call TRBJ2-1; D unclear. The DNA end is more similar to TRBJ2-5, so the J call may be wrong. CDR3 length: 14 residues. The chain's CDR3 is CASSSEANRETQYF. For the CDR3, the DNA is TGTGCCAGCAGTTCCGAGGCTAATAGGGAGACCCAGTACTTC.

On this clonotype itself: The junction shows a germline mismatch at one end, possibly a read error. CDR3 protein: CASSWDEETQYF. DNA for the CDR3: TGTGCCAGCAGCTGGGACGAGGAGACCCAGTACTTC. The V and J genes are TRBV5-3 and TRBJ2-1; D might be TRBD1 or TRBD2, each matching 5 bases. The better agreement between TRBJ2-5 and the DNA end casts doubt on the J call. TRBV5-3 is annotated as an ORF whose role is uncertain. The CDR3 has 12 amino acids.

This clonotype is labeled large. This sequence joins TRBV7-6 and TRBJ2-1, with a tentative D call TRBD2 (6 bases). Germline V lookup: CDR1 SGHVS, CDR2 FNYEAQ. The CDR3 is 16 amino acids. V lost 3 bases and J 0 bases, leaving 12 bases between the germline ends. CDR3 residues: CASSFLTGDSYNEQFF. The CDR3 DNA reads as TGTGCCAGCAGCTTTTTAACGGGAGACTCCTACAATGAGCAGTTCTTC.

The J gene is TRBJ2-1, the V gene TRBV12-3 or TRBV12-4, with 7 bases identical to TRBD2. The tail of the sequence fits TRBJ2-7 better, so the J call may be wrong. The CDR3 totals 14 residues. The CDR3 DNA follows: TGTGCCAGCAGTTTAGCGGGGGGGACCTACGAGCAGTACTTC. It codes for CASSLAGGTYEQYF.

J is TRBJ2-5 and V is TRBV12-3 or TRBV12-4; no clear D. V was clipped by 7 bases and J by 4 bases, with 13 bases between them. This CDR3 is built from 13 residues. As DNA, the CDR3 is TGTGCCAGCATGCGGTTCTTAGGAGAGACCCAGTACTTC. As protein: CASMRFLGETQYF.